Listed below are T cell receptor beta chains from one sample, sequenced in a study of tumor-infiltrating lymphocytes in primary liver carcinoma. TCRdb processed the multiplex PCR reads anew with MiXCR; each CDR3 protein has one entry. The data hold 310,000 or so distinct CDR3 sequences, with 50% to 75% observed a single time. Sequenced: peripheral blood. These receptor sequences come from a woman aged 25-40 years with primary liver carcinoma and hepatitis B virus infection. Each CDR3 is given with its conserved first and last residue. Fields, in order: clone size, J gene, V gene, D gene, CDR3 protein, CDR3 DNA. A D gene is named only where the DNA matches it firmly. The size entry is marked missing in some rows and otherwise reads once, few, many or a size class.

clone_size: few; j_call: TRBJ1-3; v_call: TRBV6-5; d_call: -; cdr3_aa: CASSYPRGGEPYPSGNTIYF; cdr3_nt: TGTGCCAGCAGTTACCCTCGGGGCGGGGAACCATACCCCTCTGGAAACACCATATATTTT
clone_size: few; j_call: TRBJ2-1; v_call: TRBV6-5; d_call: TRBD1; cdr3_aa: CASSQGDRGNLEQFF; cdr3_nt: TGTGCCAGCTCCCAAGGGGACAGGGGTAACCTTGAGCAGTTCTTC
clone_size: -; j_call: TRBJ1-1; v_call: TRBV6-6; d_call: -; cdr3_aa: CASREVWAETEAFF; cdr3_nt: TGTGCCAGCAGAGAAGTATGGGCGGAAACTGAAGCTTTCTTT
clone_size: -; j_call: TRBJ2-3; v_call: TRBV4-1; d_call: -; cdr3_aa: CASSQGEHWTSTDTQYF; cdr3_nt: TGCGCCAGTAGCCAAGGAGAGCACTGGACTAGCACAGATACGCAGTATTTT
clone_size: -; j_call: TRBJ2-5; v_call: TRBV13; d_call: -; cdr3_aa: CASSLRDTEETLYF; cdr3_nt: TGTGCCAGCAGCTTGAGGGACACTGAAGAGACCCTGTACTTC
clone_size: -; j_call: TRBJ2-1; v_call: TRBV5-1; d_call: -; cdr3_aa: CASSLLSLDNEQFF; cdr3_nt: TGCGCCAGCAGCTTGTTGTCACTCGACAATGAGCAGTTCTTC
clone_size: -; j_call: TRBJ2-3; v_call: TRBV13; d_call: -; cdr3_aa: CASSSPWGGPGTDTQYF; cdr3_nt: TGTGCCAGCAGCTCCCCTTGGGGTGGTCCGGGGACAGATACGCAGTATTTT
clone_size: -; j_call: TRBJ1-5; v_call: TRBV11-2; d_call: -; cdr3_aa: CASSLVGSERAADTQHF; cdr3_nt: TGTGCCAGCAGCTTAGTTGGTAGCGAGAGGGCCGCAGATACGCAGCATTTT
clone_size: -; j_call: TRBJ2-7; v_call: TRBV6-2/TRBV6-3; d_call: TRBD1; cdr3_aa: CTIKGQGVFEQYF; cdr3_nt: TGTACCATCAAAGGACAGGGAGTGTTCGAGCAGTACTTC
clone_size: -; j_call: TRBJ2-1; v_call: TRBV12-3/TRBV12-4; d_call: TRBD2; cdr3_aa: CASSPSGTSGLKQLF; cdr3_nt: TGTGCCAGCAGCCCGTCCGGGACTAGCGGACTTAAGCAGCTCTTC
clone_size: many; j_call: TRBJ2-5; v_call: TRBV29-1; d_call: TRBD1; cdr3_aa: CSVGGQGFAETQYF; cdr3_nt: TGCAGCGTTGGGGGACAGGGGTTCGCAGAGACCCAGTACTTC
clone_size: many; j_call: TRBJ2-7; v_call: TRBV11-1; d_call: -; cdr3_aa: CASSTGIGYEQYF; cdr3_nt: TGTGCCAGCAGCACAGGGATCGGCTACGAGCAGTACTTC
clone_size: -; j_call: TRBJ1-2; v_call: TRBV2; d_call: -; cdr3_aa: CASSEVALNYGYTF; cdr3_nt: TGTGCCAGCAGTGAAGTCGCACTTAACTATGGCTACACCTTC
clone_size: many; j_call: TRBJ1-6; v_call: TRBV12-3/TRBV12-4; d_call: -; cdr3_aa: CASSPADRSFSPLHF; cdr3_nt: TGTGCCAGCAGCCCCGCAGACAGGTCGTTTTCACCCCTCCACTTT
clone_size: few; j_call: TRBJ2-1; v_call: TRBV4-1; d_call: -; cdr3_aa: CASRASISYNEQFF; cdr3_nt: TGCGCCAGTAGAGCCTCCATTTCCTACAATGAGCAGTTCTTC
clone_size: -; j_call: TRBJ2-4; v_call: TRBV28; d_call: -; cdr3_aa: CASSLGGAGKNIQYF; cdr3_nt: TGTGCCAGCAGTCTAGGTGGGGCGGGCAAAAACATTCAGTACTTC
clone_size: -; j_call: TRBJ2-3; v_call: TRBV7-9; d_call: -; cdr3_aa: CASSLQTGKADTQYF; cdr3_nt: TGTGCCAGCAGCTTACAAACAGGGAAAGCAGATACGCAGTATTTT
clone_size: -; j_call: TRBJ2-7; v_call: TRBV10-3; d_call: TRBD1; cdr3_aa: CVISSGTASYEQYF; cdr3_nt: TGTGTCATCAGTTCGGGGACAGCCTCCTACGAGCAGTACTTC
clone_size: -; j_call: TRBJ2-1; v_call: TRBV11-3; d_call: -; cdr3_aa: CASSLVINGQSF; cdr3_nt: TGTGCCAGCAGCTTAGTAATTAATGGGCAGTCCTTC
clone_size: -; j_call: TRBJ1-2; v_call: TRBV5-1; d_call: TRBD1; cdr3_aa: CASSSRGTGTYGYTF; cdr3_nt: TGCGCCAGCAGCTCCCGAGGGACAGGGACCTATGGCTACACCTTC
clone_size: -; j_call: TRBJ2-5; v_call: TRBV12-3/TRBV12-4; d_call: -; cdr3_aa: CASQAGASYETQYF; cdr3_nt: TGTGCCAGCCAAGCCGGGGCGTCCTATGAAACCCAGTACTTC
clone_size: -; j_call: TRBJ2-1; v_call: TRBV5-4; d_call: TRBD1; cdr3_aa: CASSLAAGQDRNEQFF; cdr3_nt: TGTGCCAGCAGCTTGGCCGCTGGACAGGATAGGAATGAGCAGTTCTTC
clone_size: -; j_call: TRBJ1-4; v_call: TRBV6-5; d_call: -; cdr3_aa: CASSYRGGDEKLFF; cdr3_nt: TGTGCCAGCAGTTACCGGGGAGGGGATGAAAAACTGTTTTTT
clone_size: -; j_call: TRBJ2-3; v_call: TRBV12-3/TRBV12-4; d_call: TRBD1; cdr3_aa: CVGSFGTGRRSTDTQYF; cdr3_nt: TGTGTCGGCAGTTTCGGGACAGGGAGACGTAGCACAGATACACAGTATTTT
clone_size: few; j_call: TRBJ2-7; v_call: TRBV12-3/TRBV12-4; d_call: -; cdr3_aa: CASSFRAHPPYEQYF; cdr3_nt: TGTGCCAGCAGTTTCCGGGCCCACCCTCCCTACGAGCAGTACTTC
clone_size: few; j_call: TRBJ2-1; v_call: TRBV10-3; d_call: -; cdr3_aa: CAISAGEKQFF; cdr3_nt: TGTGCCATCAGTGCCGGGGAGAAACAGTTCTTC
clone_size: once; j_call: TRBJ1-1; v_call: TRBV5-6; d_call: -; cdr3_aa: CASSLSPRAMNTEALF; cdr3_nt: TGTGCCAGCAGCTTATCCCCAAGGGCCATGAACACTGAAGCTCTCTTT
clone_size: many; j_call: TRBJ2-5; v_call: TRBV7-8; d_call: -; cdr3_aa: CASSLGSRLQETQYF; cdr3_nt: TGTGCCAGCAGCTTAGGTAGCAGGCTTCAAGAGACCCAGTACTTC
clone_size: -; j_call: TRBJ2-3; v_call: TRBV6-5; d_call: TRBD2; cdr3_aa: CASSYSISGRARGPDTRYF; cdr3_nt: TGTGCCAGCAGTTACTCGATTAGCGGGAGGGCCCGCGGCCCAGATACGCGGTATTTT